The TCR beta chain under discussion was sequenced for a study of blood T cell repertoires in COVID-19. Measured with immunoSEQ multiplex PCR; TCRdb has only the in-frame clones, and not every one. The table includes roughly 260,000 clones, roughly 87% detected once. The germline CDR1 and CDR2 sequences are SGHDT and YYEEEE. V was trimmed by 5 bases and J by 0 bases, leaving 15 bases between them. The CDR3 runs to 16 residues. This chain joins TRBV5-6 and TRBJ1-5; no definite D call. The clonotype was recovered from a woman in her 30s with acute COVID-19. The material sequenced was PBMCs or T cells enriched from blood (not recorded which). CDR3 protein: CASSFGRGTSNQPQHF. CDR3 DNA sequence: TGTGCCAGCAGTTTCGGACGGGGAACTAGCAATCAGCCCCAGCATTTT.